This T cell receptor (beta chain) is from a study of blood T cells in healthy people across ages. Study information: The capture of about one barcoded beta molecule per two T cells was achieved by template switching. Findings and caveats of the study: It was not possible, with unsorted PBMCs, to conclusively compare naive and antigen-experienced cells. Strong correlation existed between TCR beta diversity and naive T cell percentage. Diversity of TCR beta per million T cells declined in a roughly linear way with age.

Points on this clonotype: Its specificity is not known.

Germline V gene sequence: CDR1 SGHTA, CDR2 FQGNSA. The CDR3 length is 11 residues. V was shortened by 4 bases and J by 10 bases, with 8 bases between the two germline ends. Together with a sample-barcoded 5' primer, a J-beta primer mix was included in a second PCR lasting roughly 6 to 12 cycles. TCRdb reanalysed the 5' RACE reads using MiXCR and keeps one entry per CDR3 protein. The data contain approximately 770,000 distinct CDR3 sequences, about 62% of them seen just once; the ten biggest clones take up about 20%. The chain combines TRBV7-2 with TRBJ2-1; D not certain. The sequence was obtained from a man between 25 and 39 years old in good health. Sequences were obtained from blood. CDR3 nucleotide sequence: TGTGCCAGCAGCTCCCGGATGGAGCAGTTCTTC. Its protein is CASSSRMEQFF. The variable domain in full, completed from reference TRBV7-2 and TRBJ2-1, reads GAGVSQSPSNKVTEKGKDVELRCDPISGHTALYWYRQSLGQGLEFLIYFQGNSAPDKSGLPSDRFSAERTGGSVSTLTIQRTQQEDSAVYLCASSSRMEQFFGPGTRLTVL.